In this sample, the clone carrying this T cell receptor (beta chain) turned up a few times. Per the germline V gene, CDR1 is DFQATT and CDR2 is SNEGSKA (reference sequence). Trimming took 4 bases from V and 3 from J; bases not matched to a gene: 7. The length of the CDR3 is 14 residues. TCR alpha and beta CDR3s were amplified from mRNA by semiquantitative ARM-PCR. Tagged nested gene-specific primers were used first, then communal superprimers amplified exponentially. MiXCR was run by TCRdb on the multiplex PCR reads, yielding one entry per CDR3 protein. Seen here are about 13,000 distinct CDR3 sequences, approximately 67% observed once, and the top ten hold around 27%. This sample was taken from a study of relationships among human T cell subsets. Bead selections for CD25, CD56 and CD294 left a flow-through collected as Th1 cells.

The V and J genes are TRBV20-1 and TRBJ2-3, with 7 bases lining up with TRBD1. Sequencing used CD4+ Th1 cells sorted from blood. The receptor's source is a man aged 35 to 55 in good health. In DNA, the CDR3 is TGCAGTGCTAAACGACAGGGTAGAACAGATACGCAGTATTTT. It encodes CSAKRQGRTDTQYF.